This TCR beta chain stems from a study of blood T cells in healthy people across ages. General study findings and limits: Across the age range, TCR beta diversity per million T cells fell in a roughly linear way. Unsorted PBMCs ruled out conclusive naive versus antigen-experienced comparison.

Through a sample-barcoded 5' primer and a J-beta primer mix, a second PCR was run for about 6 to 11 cycles. MiXCR was run by TCRdb on the 5' RACE reads, yielding one entry per CDR3 protein. The sample has 800,000 to 900,000 distinct CDR3 sequences; 60% to 80% are singletons. Staff drew 9 to 10 milliliters of peripheral blood from each donor. Extracted total RNA amounted to at least 5 micrograms for each sample. On this clonotype: Antigen specificity is unknown.

This CDR3 is 15 amino acids long. V dropped 3 bases and J dropped 5; count of bases not matched to a gene: 6. The germline V gene encodes CDR1 SGHVS and CDR2 FNYEAQ. The rearrangement joins TRBV7-6 to TRBJ1-5; 8 bases map to TRBD1. Sequenced input: blood. The clonotype was recovered from a man aged 25-40 years in good health. CDR3 nucleotides: TGTGCCAGCAGCTTGAACAGGGGGTTTGATCAGCCCCAGCATTTT. Residues: CASSLNRGFDQPQHF.